The 30 T cell receptor beta chains reported below all come from one sample, sequenced in a study of cytomegalovirus exposure and HLA in healthy donors. The PCR employed 60 Vbeta primers together with 13 Jbeta primers. TCRdb keeps only in-frame clones here, not all; method: immunoSEQ multiplex PCR. The table lists about 150,000 clones, approximately 90% of them singletons, with more than 4.5% in the top ten. The specimen was PBMCs. The source is a woman aged 25 to 39 in good health and CMV-seronegative.

In DNA, the CDR3 is TGTGCCACCAGTTGGGGAGGGGAGACCCAGTACTTC. Translating gives CATSWGGETQYF. This rearrangement joins TRBV15 to TRBJ2-5; 7 bases are a match to TRBD2. The length of the CDR3 is 12 residues. V was pared by 6 bases and J by 5 bases, with 3 bases of the junction left unmatched. In germline, CDR1 is LNHNV, CDR2 YYDKDF (reference sequence).

This clone appeared a few times. The rearrangement joins TRBV7-6 to TRBJ2-1; a weak D match, TRBD2 (6 bases). The V end lost 5 bases, the J end lost 3 bases, and 14 bases lay between the germline ends. The CDR3 totals 15 residues. Germline V CDR1 and CDR2: SGHVS, FNYEAQ. CDR3 loop: CASSPGPGLYNEQFF. The CDR3 region has the DNA TGTGCCAGCAGCCCCGGCCCGGGACTCTACAATGAGCAGTTCTTC.

V usage is TRBV5-1 and J usage is TRBJ1-1; possible D gene TRBD1, 5 bases. V lost 4 bases, J lost 1 base, and 8 bases lay in between. From germline, CDR1 is SGHRS and CDR2 YFSETQ. The CDR3 is made up of 13 amino acids. This CDR3 is CASSIQGNTEAFF. DNA of the CDR3: TGCGCCAGCAGCATTCAGGGGAACACTGAAGCTTTCTTT.

This chain uses TRBV28 with TRBJ1-2; D not certain. V shed 5 bases and J shed 5 bases, with 12 bases lying between them. The CDR3 contains 13 residues. Per germline, CDR1 MDHEN and CDR2 SYDVKM. CDR3: CASSPRSLYGYTF. The CDR3 DNA reads as TGTGCCAGCAGTCCACGTAGCCTTTATGGCTACACCTTC.

The V gene is TRBV28, the J gene TRBJ1-5; no clear D. Trimming removed 4 bases at V and 6 bases at J, with 10 bases between. Germline-derived CDR1 and CDR2 are MDHEN and SYDVKM. CDR3 length equals 13 residues. This CDR3 reads CASSSRGVQPQHF. CDR3 sequence (DNA): TGTGCCAGCAGTTCTCGGGGAGTTCAGCCCCAGCATTTT.

The V gene is TRBV5-6, the J gene TRBJ2-1; a weak D match, TRBD2 (6 bases). The CDR3 runs 16 residues. The V and J ends lost 5 bases and 0 bases respectively, with 15 bases between them. Germline V lookup: CDR1 SGHDT, CDR2 YYEEEE. CDR3: CASRPWIADSYNEQFF. CDR3 nucleotide sequence: TGTGCCAGCAGACCTTGGATAGCGGACTCCTACAATGAGCAGTTCTTC.

J is TRBJ1-1 and V is TRBV29-1; 8 positions match TRBD1. V dropped 6 bases and J dropped 4; count of bases not matched to a gene: 7. The length of the CDR3 is 13 residues. Germline V gives CDR1 SQVTM, CDR2 ANQGSEA. CDR3 nucleotide sequence: TGCAGCGTGGCCGGACAGGGAGGCACTGAAGCTTTCTTT. It translates to CSVAGQGGTEAFF.

V and J are TRBV4-1 and TRBJ2-2; D gene ambiguous. Germline V lookup: CDR1 MGHRA, CDR2 YSYEKL. With 1 base removed from V and 0 bases from J, the gap between germline ends came to 6 bases. The length of the CDR3 is 15 residues. DNA of the CDR3: TGCGCCAGCAGCCAAGGGCCGTCGAACACCGGGGAGCTGTTTTTT. Its protein is CASSQGPSNTGELFF.

The J gene is TRBJ2-5, the V gene TRBV5-1; TRBD1 matches 7 bases. This CDR3 has 14 residues. CDR1 SGHRS and CDR2 YFSETQ come from the germline V gene. V was pared by 5 bases and J by 5 bases, with 9 bases of the junction left unmatched. The CDR3 DNA sequence: TGCGCCAGCAGTGAGACAGGGTCTGGGGAGACCCAGTACTTC. Residues: CASSETGSGETQYF.

This clone counts as medium-sized. This chain uses TRBV28 with TRBJ1-1; TRBD1 matches at 7 bases. The germline CDR1 and CDR2 sequences are MDHEN and SYDVKM. The CDR3 contains 17 residues. J gave up 1 base and V 6 bases, and 14 bases lay outside the gene matches. The CDR3 spells CASSPRYPRGKNTEAFF. The DNA of the CDR3 is TGTGCCAGCAGCCCCAGGTACCCCAGGGGGAAGAACACTGAAGCTTTCTTT.

A word on this clone: Other DNA sequences in this sample translate to the same CDR3. V usage is TRBV5-6 and J usage is TRBJ2-2; 9 bases are a match to TRBD2. The CDR3 consists of 16 residues. Germline values: CDR1 SGHDT, CDR2 YYEEEE. The V and J ends lost 5 bases and 7 bases, in that order; junction bases with no gene match: 12. As DNA, the CDR3 is TGTGCCAGCAGGCCCCGGGCGGGGGGGCTTGGCGGGGAGCTGTTTTTT. Translation: CASRPRAGGLGGELFF.

The V and J genes are TRBV5-4 and TRBJ2-1, with 8 bases identical to TRBD2. The CDR3 covers 15 residues. Unmatched junction bases numbered 13, after V lost 8 bases and J lost 6 bases. Germline-derived CDR1 and CDR2 are SGHNT and YYREEE (reference sequence). CDR3 sequence (DNA): TGTGCCAGTAGGGGCATGGGCGGGAGGCCCAATGAGCAGTTCTTC. It encodes CASRGMGGRPNEQFF.

The CDR3 is CASSWELAGGPGEQFF. For the CDR3, the DNA is TGTGCCAGCAGCTGGGAGCTAGCGGGAGGGCCTGGTGAGCAGTTCTTC. V is TRBV5-4 and J is TRBJ2-1; 12 bases map to TRBD2. J gave up 9 bases and V 3 bases, and 10 bases lay outside the gene matches. This CDR3 comprises 16 residues. CDR1 is SGHNT, CDR2 YYREEE, per germline (reference sequence).

This sequence joins TRBV6-5 and TRBJ2-1; perhaps TRBD1 as D (6 bases). The germline V gene encodes CDR1 MNHEY and CDR2 SVGAGI. The CDR3 totals 15 residues. V was shortened by 3 bases and J by 0 bases, with 9 bases between the two germline ends. The CDR3 loop is CASSYTGSSYNEQFF. DNA of the CDR3: TGTGCCAGCAGTTATACAGGGAGCTCCTACAATGAGCAGTTCTTC.

The CDR3 DNA reads TGTGCCTGGAGTATTGCGGCAGGGGGCATGGATTCACCCCTCCACTTT. As protein: CAWSIAAGGMDSPLHF. The rearrangement joins TRBV30 to TRBJ1-6; 8 nucleotides agree with TRBD1. CDR1 is GTSNPN and CDR2 is SVGIG in the germline V gene (reference sequence). J gave up 8 bases and V 2 bases, and 11 bases lay outside the gene matches. This CDR3 region has 16 residues. The full variable domain, rest sourced from reference TRBV30 and TRBJ1-6, is SQTIHQWPATLVQPVGSPLSLECTVEGTSNPNLYWYRQAAGRGLQLLFYSVGIGQISSEVPQNLSASRPQDRQFILSSKKLLLSDSGFYLCAWSIAAGGMDSPLHFGNGTRLTVT.

J is TRBJ2-6 and V is TRBV19, with 8 nucleotides matching TRBD1. Unmatched junction bases numbered 1, after V lost 5 bases and J lost 4 bases. The CDR3 extends over 14 amino acids. Germline assignment: CDR1 LNHDA and CDR2 SQIVND (reference sequence). The CDR3 loop reads CASSQGAGANVLTF. CDR3 coding DNA: TGTGCCAGTAGTCAGGGGGCCGGGGCCAACGTCCTGACTTTC.

The rearrangement uses TRBV2 and TRBJ2-1; tentative D call: TRBD2 (8 bases). CDR1 is SNHLY, CDR2 FYNNEI, per germline. The CDR3 extends over 17 amino acids. Trimming pared 6 bases from V and 0 bases from J, leaving 18 bases between. CDR3 protein: CASRRGQRGSSYNEQFF. As DNA, the CDR3 is TGTGCCAGCAGAAGGGGGCAGCGGGGGAGCTCCTACAATGAGCAGTTCTTC.

The V gene is TRBV19, the J gene TRBJ2-2; possibly TRBD2 for D (6 bases). Germline CDR1 LNHDA, CDR2 SQIVND (reference sequence). The CDR3 is 14 amino acids. Trimming shortened V by 8 bases and J by 5 bases, and 15 bases separated the two germline ends. For the CDR3, the DNA is TGTGCCAGTTGGGCCCCGGGGGATACCGGGGAGCTGTTTTTT. Amino acids: CASWAPGDTGELFF. Variable domain in full (rest from reference TRBV19 and TRBJ2-2): DGGITQSPKYLFRKEGQNVTLSCEQNLNHDAMYWYRQDPGQGLRLIYYSQIVNDFQKGDIAEGYSVSREKKESFPLTVTSAQKNPTAFYLCASWAPGDTGELFFGEGSRLTVL.

Comment on this clone: Other DNA sequences in the same sample also yield this CDR3. The V gene is TRBV5-1, the J gene TRBJ2-7; a possible D gene is TRBD2 (5 bases). Germline CDR1 SGHRS, CDR2 YFSETQ. The CDR3 sequence is 13 residues long. V was pared by 0 bases and J by 6 bases, with 10 bases between. The DNA for the CDR3 is TGCGCCAGCAGCTTGGAGGGAGTGGGCGAGCAGTACTTC. This translates into CASSLEGVGEQYF.

The rearrangement uses TRBV2 and TRBJ2-1; 13 bases agree with TRBD2. The CDR3 contains 15 residues. Trimming removed 6 bases from V and 9 bases from J; junction bases left unmatched: 8. Germline V lookup: CDR1 SNHLY, CDR2 FYNNEI. Here the CDR3 reads CASSELAGGPGEQFF. The DNA of the CDR3 is TGTGCCAGCAGCGAACTAGCGGGGGGGCCGGGTGAGCAGTTCTTC.

The rearrangement uses TRBV2 and TRBJ1-2, with D possibly being TRBD1 (5 bases). Germline values: CDR1 SNHLY, CDR2 FYNNEI. This CDR3 region has 14 residues. V lost 6 bases and J lost 6, with 17 bases in between. CDR3 coding DNA: TGTGCCAGCAGACTGGACGGGGGGGGTAATGGCTACACCTTC. This encodes CASRLDGGGNGYTF.

This chain links TRBV28 with TRBJ2-2, with D possibly being TRBD1 (5 bases). Germline V gene data show CDR1 as MDHEN and CDR2 as SYDVKM. The CDR3 is 17 amino acids. V gave up 2 bases and J gave up 1 base, with 14 bases separating them. DNA for the CDR3: TGTGCCAGCAGTTTAATCCTAGGGGCCAGGAACACCGGGGAGCTGTTTTTT. It encodes CASSLILGARNTGELFF.

This chain joins TRBV7-8 and TRBJ2-5; TRBD2 is a possible D gene (5 bases). The germline V gene encodes CDR1 SGHVS and CDR2 FQNEAQ. This CDR3 has 14 residues. V was pared by 5 bases and J by 1 base, with 11 bases between. The CDR3 nucleotides read TGTGCCAGCAGCCAAACTAGTCCCCAAGAGACCCAGTACTTC. Protein sequence: CASSQTSPQETQYF.

V is TRBV28 and J is TRBJ1-2; 11 bases are a match to TRBD1. There are 13 residues in the CDR3. J was trimmed by 2 bases and V by 9 bases; bases with no gene match: 2. Germline lookup yields CDR1 MDHEN and CDR2 SYDVKM. The CDR3 DNA sequence: TGTGCCAGTCGGACAGGGGGCAACTATGGCTACACCTTC. Its protein is CASRTGGNYGYTF.

The chain couples TRBV28 to TRBJ1-1, with 10 bases that match TRBD1. The CDR3 runs to 18 residues. Losses at the gene ends were 3 bases for V and 2 bases for J; bases not matched to a gene: 12. Germline loops: CDR1 MDHEN, CDR2 SYDVKM. Written as DNA, the CDR3 is TGTGCCAGCAGTTTGGGGCACTTGACAGGGGGCTTCAACACTGAAGCTTTCTTT. It encodes CASSLGHLTGGFNTEAFF.

The rearrangement links TRBV5-3 to TRBJ1-2; D might be TRBD1 (6 bases). TRBV5-3 falls under the ORF class, with uncertain function. The CDR3 consists of 15 residues. V was clipped by 3 bases and J by 6 bases, with 18 bases between them. The CDR3 spells CARSSGDRKTHGYTF. As DNA, the CDR3 is TGTGCCAGAAGCTCAGGGGACCGAAAAACCCATGGCTACACCTTC.

For the CDR3, the DNA is TGTGCCAGCAGCTTAGACAGGGGATTGAACACTGAAGCTTTCTTT. The encoded protein is CASSLDRGLNTEAFF. This chain connects TRBV11-2 to TRBJ1-1; TRBD1 might be the D (6 bases). The CDR3 consists of 15 residues. Germline CDR1 SGHAT, CDR2 FQNNGV. Trimming left V 0 bases short and J 0 bases short, with 8 bases between. Full variable domain (rest looked up from reference TRBV11-2 and TRBJ1-1): EAGVAQSPRYKIIEKRQSVAFWCNPISGHATLYWYQQILGQGPKLLIQFQNNGVVDDSQLPKDRFSAERLKGVDSTLKIQPAKLEDSAVYLCASSLDRGLNTEAFFGQGTRLTVV.

The chain links TRBV2 to TRBJ2-5; TRBD2 matches at 10 bases. J gave up 5 bases and V 3 bases, and 12 bases lay outside the gene matches. The V gene's germline CDR1 is SNHLY and CDR2 FYNNEI. This CDR3 is 17 amino acids long. As DNA, the CDR3 is TGTGCCAGCAGTGACGAGCGGGGGGGCCGTAGACGCGAGACCCAGTACTTC. Protein: CASSDERGGRRRETQYF.

The gene calls are TRBV15 and TRBJ2-5; 9 bases map to TRBD1. CDR1 LNHNV and CDR2 YYDKDF come from the germline V gene (reference sequence). Trimming removed 2 bases from V and 2 bases from J; junction bases left unmatched: 3. This CDR3 comprises 15 residues. The CDR3 here is CATSRPGQGQETQYF. The CDR3 DNA reads TGTGCCACCAGCAGACCGGGACAGGGACAAGAGACCCAGTACTTC.

In this sample, this clone turned up once. The chain combines TRBV9 with TRBJ1-1, with D possibly matching TRBD1 (6 bases). The germline gives CDR1 SGDLS, CDR2 YYNGEE. The ends were cut back, 0 bases at V and 8 bases at J, with 17 bases in the middle. The CDR3 length is 15 residues. The CDR3 here is CASSVEPGALSEAFF. In nucleotides, the CDR3 is TGTGCCAGCAGCGTAGAGCCAGGGGCACTTAGCGAAGCTTTCTTT.